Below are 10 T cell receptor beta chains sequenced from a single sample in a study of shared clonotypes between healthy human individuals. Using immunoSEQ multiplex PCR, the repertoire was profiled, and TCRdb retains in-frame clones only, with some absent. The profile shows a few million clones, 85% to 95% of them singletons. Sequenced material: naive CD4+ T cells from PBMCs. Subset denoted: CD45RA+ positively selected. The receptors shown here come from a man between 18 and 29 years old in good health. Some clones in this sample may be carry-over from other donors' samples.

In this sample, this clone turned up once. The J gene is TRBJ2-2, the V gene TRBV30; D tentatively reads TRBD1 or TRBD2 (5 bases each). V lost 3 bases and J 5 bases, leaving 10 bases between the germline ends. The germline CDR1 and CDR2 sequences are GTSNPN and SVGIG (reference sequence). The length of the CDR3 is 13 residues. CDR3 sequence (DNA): TGTGCCTGGAGACGGGGCGAAACCGGGGAGCTGTTTTTT. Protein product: CAWRRGETGELFF.

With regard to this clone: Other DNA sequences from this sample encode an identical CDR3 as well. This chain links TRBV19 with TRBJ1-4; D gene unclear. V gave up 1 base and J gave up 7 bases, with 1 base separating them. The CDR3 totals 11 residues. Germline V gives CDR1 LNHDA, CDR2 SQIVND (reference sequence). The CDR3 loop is CASSIGEKLFF. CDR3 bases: TGTGCCAGTAGTATAGGTGAAAAACTGTTTTTT.

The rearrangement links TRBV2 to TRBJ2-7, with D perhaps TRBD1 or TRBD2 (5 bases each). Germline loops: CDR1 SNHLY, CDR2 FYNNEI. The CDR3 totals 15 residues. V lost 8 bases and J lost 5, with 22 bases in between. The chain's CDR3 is CASQEMRGILNEQYF. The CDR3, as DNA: TGTGCCAGCCAGGAGATGAGGGGCATTCTCAACGAGCAGTACTTC.

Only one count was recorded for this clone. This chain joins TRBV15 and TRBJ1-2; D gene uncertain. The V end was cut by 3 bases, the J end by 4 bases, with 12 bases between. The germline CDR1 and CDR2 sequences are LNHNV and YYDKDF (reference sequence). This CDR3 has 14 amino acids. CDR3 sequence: CATSSKLRGYGYTF. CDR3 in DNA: TGTGCCACCAGCAGTAAGCTTCGGGGCTATGGCTACACCTTC.

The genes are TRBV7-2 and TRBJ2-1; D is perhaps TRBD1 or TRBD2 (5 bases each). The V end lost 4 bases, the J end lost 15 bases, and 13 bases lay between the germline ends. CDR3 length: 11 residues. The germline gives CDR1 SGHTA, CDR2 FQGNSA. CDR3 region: CASSSGTVVFF. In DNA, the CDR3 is TGTGCCAGCAGCTCCGGGACCGTGGTGTTCTTC.

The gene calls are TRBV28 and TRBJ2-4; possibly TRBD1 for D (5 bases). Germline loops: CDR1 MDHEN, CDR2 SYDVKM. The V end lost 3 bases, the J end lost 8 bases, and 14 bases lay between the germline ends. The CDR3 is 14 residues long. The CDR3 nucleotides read TGTGCCAGCAGTTTCAAGGGGTTTAAGGACATTCAGTACTTC. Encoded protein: CASSFKGFKDIQYF.

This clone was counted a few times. CDR3 coding DNA: TGCAGCGGCCGGGGACAGGGGATTACTGAAGCTTTCTTT. As protein: CSGRGQGITEAFF. J is TRBJ1-1 and V is TRBV29-1; 10 bases line up with TRBD1. The germline V gene encodes CDR1 SQVTM and CDR2 ANQGSEA. The CDR3 is made up of 13 amino acids. Losses at the gene ends were 7 bases for V and 5 bases for J; bases not matched to a gene: 7.

The chain's CDR3 is CASSQEGDYNEQFF. The CDR3 nucleotides are TGTGCCAGCAGCCAAGAAGGTGATTACAATGAGCAGTTCTTC. The chain employs TRBV14 and TRBJ2-1, with D uncertain. CDR1 is SGHDN, CDR2 FVKESK, per germline. Trimming took 0 bases from V and 4 from J, leaving 7 bases between them. The CDR3 runs to 14 residues.

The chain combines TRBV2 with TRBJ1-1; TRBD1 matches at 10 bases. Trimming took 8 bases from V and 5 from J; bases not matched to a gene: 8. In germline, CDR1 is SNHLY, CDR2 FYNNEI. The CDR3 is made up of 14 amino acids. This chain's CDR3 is CASGGQGIFTEAFF. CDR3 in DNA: TGTGCCAGCGGGGGACAGGGGATTTTTACTGAAGCTTTCTTT.

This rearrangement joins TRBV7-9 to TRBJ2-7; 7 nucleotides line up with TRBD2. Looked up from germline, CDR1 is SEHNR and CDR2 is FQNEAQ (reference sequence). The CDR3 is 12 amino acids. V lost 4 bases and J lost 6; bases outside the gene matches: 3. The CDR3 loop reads CASSSGLREQYF. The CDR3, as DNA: TGTGCCAGCAGCTCGGGACTACGCGAGCAGTACTTC. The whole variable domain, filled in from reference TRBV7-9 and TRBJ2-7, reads DTGVSQNPRHKITKRGQNVTFRCDPISEHNRLYWYRQTLGQGPEFLTYFQNEAQLEKSRLLSDRFSAERPKGSFSTLEIQRTEQGDSAMYLCASSSGLREQYFGPGTRLTVT.